This is a list of T cell receptor beta chains from one sample in a study of glioma-infiltrating T cells. TCRdb ran MiXCR on the multiplex PCR reads and lists one entry per CDR3 protein. The sample has roughly 120,000 distinct CDR3 sequences, roughly 23% seen once. The material sequenced was glioma tissue, nonneoplastic brain tissue, or PBMCs (not recorded which). These receptors came from a human donor with low-grade glioma or glioblastoma, undergoing nonglioma brain surgery, or in good health (not recorded which). Each CDR3 is given with its conserved first and last residue. D genes are given only for firm matches. Some rows have no size entry. The others give once, few or many, or a class for an expanded clone.

cdr3_length: 13
clone_size: many
v_call: TRBV29-1
d_call: .
j_call: TRBJ1-1
cdr3_nt: TGCAGCCCATCGGGACGGCCGAACACTGAAGCTTTCTTT
cdr3_aa: CSPSGRPNTEAFF

cdr3_length: 17
clone_size: many
v_call: TRBV28
d_call: TRBD1
j_call: TRBJ1-2
cdr3_nt: TGTGCCAGCAGTTTTGAGACGGGAACAGGGGGGACTTATGGCTACACCTTC
cdr3_aa: CASSFETGTGGTYGYTF

cdr3_length: 18
clone_size: many
v_call: TRBV4-1
d_call: .
j_call: TRBJ2-7
cdr3_nt: TGCGCCAGCAGCCAAGATGACAATGTGGGAGTCCTCTCCTACGAGCAGTACTTC
cdr3_aa: CASSQDDNVGVLSYEQYF

cdr3_length: 16
clone_size: many
v_call: TRBV10-3
d_call: TRBD2
j_call: TRBJ2-1
cdr3_nt: TGTGCCATCAGCGCCGGGACTAGCGGAGAGAACAATGAGCAGTTCTTC
cdr3_aa: CAISAGTSGENNEQFF

cdr3_length: 14
clone_size: .
v_call: TRBV29-1
d_call: TRBD2
j_call: TRBJ2-3
cdr3_nt: TGCAGCGTTTCTGGCGGGAGCTCGACAGATACGCAGTATTTT
cdr3_aa: CSVSGGSSTDTQYF

cdr3_length: 15
clone_size: .
v_call: TRBV7-9
d_call: .
j_call: TRBJ2-5
cdr3_nt: TGTGCCAGCAGCTCCCTTCCGGGAGCCGGGGAGACCCAGTACTTC
cdr3_aa: CASSSLPGAGETQYF

cdr3_length: 16
clone_size: many
v_call: TRBV27
d_call: .
j_call: TRBJ1-6
cdr3_nt: TGTGCCAGCAGTTTACAGCTTAACTCCTATAATTCACCCCTCCACTTT
cdr3_aa: CASSLQLNSYNSPLHF

cdr3_length: 15
clone_size: many
v_call: TRBV4-3
d_call: .
j_call: TRBJ1-1
cdr3_nt: TGCGCCAGCAGCCAAGATTACGGTGTGATGACTGAAGCTTTCTTT
cdr3_aa: CASSQDYGVMTEAFF

cdr3_length: 15
clone_size: many
v_call: TRBV6-1
d_call: .
j_call: TRBJ2-7
cdr3_nt: TGTGCCAGCAGTGAATCGCCAACCCCGTTCTACGAGCAGTACTTC
cdr3_aa: CASSESPTPFYEQYF

cdr3_length: 12
clone_size: .
v_call: TRBV6-1
d_call: .
j_call: TRBJ2-1
cdr3_nt: TGTGCTAGCAGTCCCGTCTACAGTGAGCAGTTCTTC
cdr3_aa: CASSPVYSEQFF

cdr3_length: 14
clone_size: few
v_call: TRBV29-1
d_call: .
j_call: TRBJ2-3
cdr3_nt: TGCAGCGTTGTCGTAGGACAGAAATTAGATACGCAGTATTTT
cdr3_aa: CSVVVGQKLDTQYF

cdr3_length: 12
clone_size: many
v_call: TRBV7-3
d_call: TRBD1
j_call: TRBJ2-3
cdr3_nt: TGTGCCAGCAGCCAGGGCCAGGGGGCGCAGTATTTT
cdr3_aa: CASSQGQGAQYF

cdr3_length: 12
clone_size: many
v_call: TRBV28
d_call: .
j_call: TRBJ2-7
cdr3_nt: TGTGCCAGCAAGTGGTCAACGGGCGAGCAGTACTTC
cdr3_aa: CASKWSTGEQYF

cdr3_length: 15
clone_size: many
v_call: TRBV4-1
d_call: TRBD1
j_call: TRBJ2-3
cdr3_nt: TGCGCCAGCAGCCAAGAAGGACAGGTGTCAGATACGCAGTATTTT
cdr3_aa: CASSQEGQVSDTQYF

cdr3_length: 13
clone_size: many
v_call: TRBV7-2
d_call: .
j_call: TRBJ2-7
cdr3_nt: TGTGCCAGCAGCTTAGCGCCGGTTTTCGAGCAGTACTTC
cdr3_aa: CASSLAPVFEQYF

cdr3_length: 13
clone_size: .
v_call: TRBV20-1
d_call: .
j_call: TRBJ2-7
cdr3_nt: TGCAGTGCTTCCCGGGACTCCCTCTACGAGCAGTACTTT
cdr3_aa: CSASRDSLYEQYF

cdr3_length: 14
clone_size: many
v_call: TRBV5-4
d_call: TRBD1
j_call: TRBJ1-1
cdr3_nt: TGTGCCAGCAGCCCTACCCCAGGGGGCACTGAAGCTTTCTTT
cdr3_aa: CASSPTPGGTEAFF

cdr3_length: 11
clone_size: many
v_call: TRBV28
d_call: .
j_call: TRBJ2-1
cdr3_nt: TGTGCCAGCAGTTTATATGATGAGCAGTTCTTC
cdr3_aa: CASSLYDEQFF

cdr3_length: 16
clone_size: many
v_call: TRBV6-2/TRBV6-3
d_call: .
j_call: TRBJ2-3
cdr3_nt: TGTGCCAGCAGTTACTCTTGGCAGCCAGGGCGCGATACGCAGTATTTT
cdr3_aa: CASSYSWQPGRDTQYF

cdr3_length: 15
clone_size: few
v_call: TRBV29-1
d_call: TRBD2
j_call: TRBJ2-7
cdr3_nt: TGCAGCGTTGAAGGGACTAGCGAAAATTCCTACGAGCAGTACTTC
cdr3_aa: CSVEGTSENSYEQYF

cdr3_length: 15
clone_size: many
v_call: TRBV7-2
d_call: TRBD1
j_call: TRBJ2-3
cdr3_nt: TGTGCCAGCAGCTTAGGACAGGGGGCTACAGATACGCAGTATTTT
cdr3_aa: CASSLGQGATDTQYF

cdr3_length: 13
clone_size: many
v_call: TRBV11-2
d_call: .
j_call: TRBJ2-3
cdr3_nt: TGTGCCAGCAGCTTAGATTACACCAGTCCGCAGTATTTT
cdr3_aa: CASSLDYTSPQYF

cdr3_length: 17
clone_size: many
v_call: TRBV12-3/TRBV12-4
d_call: TRBD2
j_call: TRBJ2-1
cdr3_nt: TGTGCCAGCAGTTTCGGTAGCGGGAGGGCCTCCTACAATGAGCAGTTCTTC
cdr3_aa: CASSFGSGRASYNEQFF

cdr3_length: 15
clone_size: .
v_call: TRBV4-3
d_call: .
j_call: TRBJ2-1
cdr3_nt: TGCGCCAGCAGCCAAGAGCCAGGGTCCTACAATGAGCAGTTCTTC
cdr3_aa: CASSQEPGSYNEQFF

cdr3_length: 15
clone_size: once
v_call: TRBV7-9
d_call: TRBD2
j_call: TRBJ2-3
cdr3_nt: TGTGCCAGCAGCTCGACACTAGCGGGATTAGATACGCAGTATTTT
cdr3_aa: CASSSTLAGLDTQYF

cdr3_length: 13
clone_size: .
v_call: TRBV29-1
d_call: TRBD2
j_call: TRBJ2-7
cdr3_nt: TGCAGCGTCACCGGGACTACTCTCTACGAGCAGTACTTC
cdr3_aa: CSVTGTTLYEQYF

cdr3_length: 18
clone_size: once
v_call: TRBV5-6
d_call: TRBD1
j_call: TRBJ1-2
cdr3_nt: TGTGCCAGCAGCGTGTACGGGACAGTCGGCCTCGCCCACGATGGCTACACCTTC
cdr3_aa: CASSVYGTVGLAHDGYTF

cdr3_length: 16
clone_size: few
v_call: TRBV7-8
d_call: .
j_call: TRBJ2-7
cdr3_nt: TGTGCCAGCAGCTTATACCGGGGATCGAGCTCCTACGAGCAGTACTTC
cdr3_aa: CASSLYRGSSSYEQYF

cdr3_length: 16
clone_size: many
v_call: TRBV7-3
d_call: TRBD1
j_call: TRBJ1-2
cdr3_nt: TGTGCCAGCAGCCGAGCGGGACAGGGGCCCGAGGATGGCTACACCTTC
cdr3_aa: CASSRAGQGPEDGYTF

cdr3_length: 16
clone_size: .
v_call: TRBV5-1
d_call: TRBD1
j_call: TRBJ2-3
cdr3_nt: TGCGCCAGCACCCTGCCGGGACAGGGTAGCACAGATACGCAGTATTTT
cdr3_aa: CASTLPGQGSTDTQYF

cdr3_length: 18
clone_size: many
v_call: TRBV4-3
d_call: TRBD2
j_call: TRBJ2-7
cdr3_nt: TGCGCCAGCAGCCAAGATAACGTTGAGACTAGCGGTACCTACGAGCAGTACTTC
cdr3_aa: CASSQDNVETSGTYEQYF

cdr3_length: 16
clone_size: many
v_call: TRBV10-3
d_call: .
j_call: TRBJ2-3
cdr3_nt: TGTGCCATCAGTGAGTCGGGGGATCCTAGCACAGATACGCAGTATTTT
cdr3_aa: CAISESGDPSTDTQYF

cdr3_length: 13
clone_size: many
v_call: TRBV19
d_call: .
j_call: TRBJ1-5
cdr3_nt: TGTGCCAGTAAGTCAGGGCACCCCCAGCCCCAGCATTTT
cdr3_aa: CASKSGHPQPQHF

cdr3_length: 14
clone_size: many
v_call: TRBV27
d_call: TRBD2
j_call: TRBJ2-3
cdr3_nt: TGTGCCAGCAGACCCTACGGGAGGAGAGATACGCAGTATTTT
cdr3_aa: CASRPYGRRDTQYF

cdr3_length: 13
clone_size: many
v_call: TRBV25-1
d_call: .
j_call: TRBJ2-7
cdr3_nt: TGTGCCAGCGGATTCCAAGGGGCCTACGAGCAGTACTTC
cdr3_aa: CASGFQGAYEQYF

cdr3_length: 12
clone_size: many
v_call: TRBV6-1
d_call: TRBD1
j_call: TRBJ1-2
cdr3_nt: TGTGCCAGCAGTCGACAGGGGCATGGCTACACCTTC
cdr3_aa: CASSRQGHGYTF

cdr3_length: 17
clone_size: many
v_call: TRBV27
d_call: .
j_call: TRBJ2-7
cdr3_nt: TGTGCCAGCAGTTTATTGGGTTCGGGCGGCTCTACCTACGAGCAGTACTTC
cdr3_aa: CASSLLGSGGSTYEQYF

cdr3_length: 15
clone_size: many
v_call: TRBV10-3
d_call: .
j_call: TRBJ1-1
cdr3_nt: TGTGCCATCAGTCCAGAGGGCCCTCTGGGCACTGAAGCTTTCTTT
cdr3_aa: CAISPEGPLGTEAFF

cdr3_length: 16
clone_size: many
v_call: TRBV3-1
d_call: .
j_call: TRBJ2-5
cdr3_nt: TGTGCCAGCAGCCAAGCCCGACTCGCCCTCCAAGAGACCCAGTACTTC
cdr3_aa: CASSQARLALQETQYF

cdr3_length: 14
clone_size: .
v_call: TRBV6-2/TRBV6-3
d_call: .
j_call: TRBJ2-7
cdr3_nt: TGTGCCTGCAGTTACTCGAGTGAGCCCTACGAGCAGCACTTC
cdr3_aa: CACSYSSEPYEQHF

cdr3_length: 14
clone_size: many
v_call: TRBV27
d_call: .
j_call: TRBJ2-5
cdr3_nt: TGTGCCACCTCCCAGGGCTACTACCAAGAGACCCAGTACTTC
cdr3_aa: CATSQGYYQETQYF

cdr3_length: 18
clone_size: many
v_call: TRBV4-1
d_call: .
j_call: TRBJ1-5
cdr3_nt: TGCGCCAGCAGCCAAGGTTTATCGACAGGAGGAACAAGGCAGCCCCAGCATTTT
cdr3_aa: CASSQGLSTGGTRQPQHF